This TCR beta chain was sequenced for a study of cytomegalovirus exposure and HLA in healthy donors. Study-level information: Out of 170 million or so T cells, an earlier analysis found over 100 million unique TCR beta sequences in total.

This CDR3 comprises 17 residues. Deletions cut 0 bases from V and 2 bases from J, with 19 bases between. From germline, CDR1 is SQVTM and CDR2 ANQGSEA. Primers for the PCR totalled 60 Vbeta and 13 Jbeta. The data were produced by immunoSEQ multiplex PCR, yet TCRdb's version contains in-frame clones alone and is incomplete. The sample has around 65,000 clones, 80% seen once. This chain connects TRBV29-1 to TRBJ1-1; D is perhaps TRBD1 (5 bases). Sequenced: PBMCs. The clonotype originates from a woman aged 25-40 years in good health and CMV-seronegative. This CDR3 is CSVEDSRRRGSNTEAFF. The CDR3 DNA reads TGCAGCGTTGAAGACTCCCGTAGACGGGGGAGTAACACTGAAGCTTTCTTT.